The clone carrying this T cell receptor (beta chain) turned up a few times. Its specificity is unknown. A J-beta primer mix and a sample-barcoded 5' primer were used in a second PCR of roughly 7 to 12 cycles. TCRdb redid the calling of the 5' RACE reads with MiXCR, one entry per CDR3 protein. The sample shows some 760,000 distinct CDR3 sequences, around 25% of them seen only once. These data come from a study of blood T cells in healthy people across ages. Study-wide results and limits: The study found more naive CD4+ cells and higher diversity in long-lived than aged donors.

The V end lost 3 bases, the J end lost 8 bases, and 10 bases lay between the germline ends. The CDR3 is 11 residues long. Per germline, CDR1 SQVTM and CDR2 ANQGSEA. These same data were also listed under a study on T cells of mothers and their children. That work states: The yield was over 9 million TCR beta CDR3 reads from each mother and a few million from each child. Inherited differences only slightly affect thymic shaping of TCR recombination output. Related mother-child pairs shared slightly more overlap than unrelated pairs, but the difference was non-significant.

Material for sequencing was blood. The TCR originated in a boy aged 5 to 17 in good health. The gene calls are TRBV29-1 and TRBJ1-2; D gene uncertain. CDR3 nucleotides: TGCAGCGTTGAGCTGGCTCCGGGCTACACCTTC. Its protein is CSVELAPGYTF.